Below, 16 T cell receptor beta chains from the same sample are listed, as sequenced in a study of blood T cell repertoires in COVID-19. Method: immunoSEQ multiplex PCR; TCRdb's copy keeps in-frame clones and lacks some. The data show more than 85,000 clones, about 88% seen once. The material sequenced was peripheral blood. The source of these receptors is a man aged 45-65 years with active or convalescent COVID-19.

The chain combines TRBV7-2 with TRBJ2-3; D is undetermined. There are 14 residues in the CDR3. Trimming left V 2 bases short and J 2 bases short, with 8 bases between. CDR1 is SGHTA, CDR2 FQGNSA, per germline. In nucleotides, the CDR3 is TGTGCCAGCAGCTTAATGGTAGCCACAGATACGCAGTATTTT. It encodes CASSLMVATDTQYF.

This chain uses TRBV18 with TRBJ1-6, with 10 bases fitting TRBD1. This CDR3 contains 15 residues. CDR1 KGHSH and CDR2 LQKENI come from the germline V gene. After removal of 3 bases from V and 9 bases from J, the junction contained 5 bases not matched to a gene. The DNA for the CDR3 is TGTGCCAGCTCACCGGGACAGGGGATGGGTTCACCCCTCCACTTT. Translated, it gives CASSPGQGMGSPLHF.

The chain uses TRBV2 and TRBJ2-3; unclear D gene. Trimming removed 0 bases at V and 2 bases at J, with 9 bases between. The CDR3 consists of 15 residues. Germline V gives CDR1 SNHLY, CDR2 FYNNEI. The CDR3 here is CASSEALTSTDTQYF. DNA for the CDR3: TGTGCCAGCAGTGAAGCGCTAACTTCCACAGATACGCAGTATTTT.

V and J are TRBV25-1 and TRBJ2-3; 9 bases align to TRBD1. This CDR3 is 16 amino acids long. Germline assignment: CDR1 MGHDK and CDR2 SYGVNS. The junction had 8 bases not matched to a gene; V was cut back by 3 bases and J by 4 bases. The CDR3 loop reads CASSDPGTGMSDTQYF. DNA for the CDR3: TGTGCCAGCAGTGACCCCGGGACAGGGATGTCAGATACGCAGTATTTT.

The rearrangement links TRBV6-5 to TRBJ2-7; perhaps TRBD1 as D (6 bases). The CDR3 is 15 amino acids. Germline V gene sequence: CDR1 MNHEY, CDR2 SVGAGI. The ends were cut back, 0 bases at V and 2 bases at J, with 11 bases in the middle. CDR3 region: CASSYSPRGTYEQYF. CDR3 nucleotide sequence: TGTGCCAGCAGTTACTCGCCCAGGGGTACCTACGAGCAGTACTTC.

Of note for this clone: This specimen includes other DNA sequences encoding the same CDR3. The CDR3 here is CASSPGSGDGYTF. CDR3 coding DNA: TGTGCCAGCAGCCCAGGGTCTGGAGATGGCTACACCTTC. The chain uses TRBV11-2 and TRBJ1-2; possible D gene TRBD1, 5 bases. The CDR3 is 13 amino acids. Trimming pared 5 bases from V and 6 bases from J, leaving 13 bases between. Germline CDR1 reads SGHAT; CDR2 reads FQNNGV.

The J gene is TRBJ2-3, the V gene TRBV2, with 7 positions matching TRBD2. Germline CDR1 and CDR2: SNHLY and FYNNEI. V was pared by 1 base and J by 4 bases, with 8 bases of the junction left unmatched. There are 16 residues in the CDR3. This CDR3 is CASSEGSGVVADTQYF. CDR3 bases: TGTGCCAGCAGTGAAGGGAGCGGGGTGGTTGCAGATACGCAGTATTTT.

The V gene is TRBV5-1, the J gene TRBJ2-2; weak D call: TRBD1 (6 bases). CDR3 length: 14 amino acids. The germline CDR1 and CDR2 sequences are SGHRS and YFSETQ. V lost 4 bases and J 4 bases, leaving 11 bases between the germline ends. This CDR3 reads CASSPEGGTGELFF. CDR3 coding DNA: TGCGCCAGCAGCCCTGAAGGGGGCACCGGGGAGCTGTTTTTT. The full variable domain, rest sourced from reference TRBV5-1 and TRBJ2-2, is KAGVTQTPRYLIKTRGQQVTLSCSPISGHRSVSWYQQTPGQGLQFLFEYFSETQRNKGNFPGRFSGRQFSNSRSEMNVSTLELGDSALYLCASSPEGGTGELFFGEGSRLTVL.

In its sample, this clone was seen a few times. The J gene is TRBJ1-2, the V gene TRBV3-1 (or the pseudogene TRBV3-2), with 8 bases that match TRBD1. The V gene end was trimmed by 4 bases and the J gene end by 4 bases; junction bases not matched to a gene: 2. The germline V gene has CDR1 LGHDT and CDR2 YNNKEL (reference sequence). The CDR3 contains 13 residues. CDR3 amino acids: CASSLQGAYGYTF. As DNA, the CDR3 is TGTGCCAGCAGCCTGCAGGGGGCCTATGGCTACACCTTC.

The genes are TRBV5-4 and TRBJ2-7; no clear D. V lost 7 bases, J lost 0 bases, and 11 bases lay in between. This CDR3 region has 13 residues. Germline values: CDR1 SGHNT, CDR2 YYREEE (reference sequence). CDR3 sequence reads: CASHDSFSYEQYV. For the CDR3, the DNA is TGTGCCAGCCACGACTCCTTCTCCTACGAGCAGTACGTC.

The chain uses TRBV6-5 and TRBJ2-7, with 8 bases lining up with TRBD1. The CDR3 consists of 14 residues. V dropped 6 bases and J dropped 3; count of bases not matched to a gene: 7. Germline CDR1 and CDR2: MNHEY and SVGAGI. DNA of the CDR3: TGTGCCAGCAGGTATGGACAGGGCGTCTACGAGCAGTACTTC. It is translated as CASRYGQGVYEQYF.

The genes are TRBV3-1 (or the pseudogene TRBV3-2) and TRBJ1-1; TRBD1 agrees at 7 bases. J lost 7 bases, V lost 0 bases, and 11 bases had no gene match. The CDR3 contains 16 residues. The germline CDR1 and CDR2 sequences are LGHDT and YNNKEL (reference sequence). The CDR3 DNA reads as TGTGCCAGCAGCCAAGACGGTGAAGGAGGGGGCGTTGAAGCTTTCTTT. This encodes CASSQDGEGGGVEAFF.

This sequence joins TRBV3-1 (or the pseudogene TRBV3-2) and TRBJ2-5; the match to TRBD2 covers 12 bases. Trimming removed 2 bases from V and 5 bases from J; junction bases left unmatched: 3. This CDR3 region has 15 residues. CDR1 and CDR2 (germline): LGHDT, YNNKEL (reference sequence). The CDR3 loop is CASSQSSGGVETQYF. The CDR3, as DNA: TGTGCCAGCAGCCAATCTAGCGGGGGGGTGGAGACCCAGTACTTC.

The chain joins TRBV28 to TRBJ1-6; 12 bases line up with TRBD1. The CDR3 sequence is 15 residues long. Germline V gene data show CDR1 as MDHEN and CDR2 as SYDVKM. V trimming: 8 bases; J trimming: 7 bases; junction bases outside the gene matches: 6. CDR3 coding DNA: TGTGCCAGCGGGGGGACAGGGGGCCTAAATTCACCCCTCCACTTT. Encoded protein: CASGGTGGLNSPLHF.

This clone is a singleton in its sample. The rearrangement joins TRBV5-1 to TRBJ2-3; D not certain. Between the trimmed V and J ends, which lost 5 bases and 4 bases, there was a span of 11 bases. Germline loops: CDR1 SGHRS, CDR2 YFSETQ. The CDR3 has 13 residues. CDR3 in DNA: TGCGCCAGCAGGCGTATTGGAGCAGATACGCAGTATTTT. This codes for CASRRIGADTQYF.

This clone is a singleton in its sample. V gene TRBV7-7 combines with J gene TRBJ2-1, with D possibly matching TRBD2 (5 bases). CDR3 length: 14 amino acids. CDR1 is SSHAT and CDR2 is FNYEAQ in the germline V gene (reference sequence). V was trimmed by 1 base and J by 7 bases, leaving 11 bases between them. This CDR3 reads CASSLVGSTNEQFF. The CDR3 coding sequence is TGTGCCAGCAGCTTAGTAGGGAGTACTAATGAGCAGTTCTTC.